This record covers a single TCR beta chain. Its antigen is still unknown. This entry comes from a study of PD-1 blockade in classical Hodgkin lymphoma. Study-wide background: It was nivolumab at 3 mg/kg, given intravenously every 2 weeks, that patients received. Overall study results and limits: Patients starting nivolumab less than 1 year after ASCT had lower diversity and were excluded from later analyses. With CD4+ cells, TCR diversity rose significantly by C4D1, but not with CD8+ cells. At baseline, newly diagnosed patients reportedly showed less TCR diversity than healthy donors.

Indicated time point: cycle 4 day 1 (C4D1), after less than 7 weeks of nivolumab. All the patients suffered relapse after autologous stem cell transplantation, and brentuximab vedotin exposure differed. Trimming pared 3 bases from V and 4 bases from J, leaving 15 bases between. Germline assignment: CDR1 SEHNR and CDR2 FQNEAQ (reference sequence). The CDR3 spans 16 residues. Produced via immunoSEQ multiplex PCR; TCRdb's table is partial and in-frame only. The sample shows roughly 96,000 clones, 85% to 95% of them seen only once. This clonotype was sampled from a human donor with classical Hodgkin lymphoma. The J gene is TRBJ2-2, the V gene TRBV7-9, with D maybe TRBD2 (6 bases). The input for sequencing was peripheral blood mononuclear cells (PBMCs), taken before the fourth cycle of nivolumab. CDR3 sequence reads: CASSFVGGISTGELFF. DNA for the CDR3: TGTGCCAGCAGCTTTGTGGGAGGAATCAGCACCGGGGAGCTGTTTTTT. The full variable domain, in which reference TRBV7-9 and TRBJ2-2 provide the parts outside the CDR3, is DTGVSQNPRHKITKRGQNVTFRCDPISEHNRLYWYRQTLGQGPEFLTYFQNEAQLEKSRLLSDRFSAERPKGSFSTLEIQRTEQGDSAMYLCASSFVGGISTGELFFGEGSRLTVL.